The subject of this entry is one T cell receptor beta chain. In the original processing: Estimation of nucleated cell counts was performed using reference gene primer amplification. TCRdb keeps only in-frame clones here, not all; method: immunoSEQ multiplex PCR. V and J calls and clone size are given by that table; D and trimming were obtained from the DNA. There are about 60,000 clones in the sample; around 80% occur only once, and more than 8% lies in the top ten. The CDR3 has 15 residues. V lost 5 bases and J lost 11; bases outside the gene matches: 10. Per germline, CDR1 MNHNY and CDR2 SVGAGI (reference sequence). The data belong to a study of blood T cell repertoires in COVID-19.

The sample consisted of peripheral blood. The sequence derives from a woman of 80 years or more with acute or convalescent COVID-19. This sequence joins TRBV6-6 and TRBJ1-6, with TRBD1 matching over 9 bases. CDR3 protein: CASSLGQGFRTPLHF. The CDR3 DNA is TGTGCCAGCAGTCTAGGACAGGGGTTTAGGACACCCCTCCACTTT.